This T cell receptor beta chain was sequenced during a study of blood T cell repertoires in COVID-19. About the study: Acute and convalescent COVID-19 samples came from the United States, Italy and Spain. Sample material is recorded as cDNA or gDNA derived from T cells, B-cell-depleted T cells, or PBMCs.

Study processing details: For nucleated cells, counts were estimated from reference gene primer amplification. Only in-frame clones appear in the TCRdb table, and some are missing; sequencing was by immunoSEQ multiplex PCR. The V and J calls and clone size come from that table; D and trimming were worked out from the DNA. The data contain about 160,000 clones, approximately 82% of them singletons. V gave up 2 bases and J gave up 4 bases; unmatched junction bases: 8. Germline V gene sequence: CDR1 SGHRS, CDR2 YFSETQ. This CDR3 is built from 15 residues. This chain connects TRBV5-1 to TRBJ1-2; 7 bases align to TRBD1. The sequence was obtained from a woman over 75 with acute or convalescent COVID-19. The sequencing sample was made of peripheral blood. For the CDR3, the DNA is TGCGCCAGCAGCTTCGGAGGGGGCGCGGGCTATGGCTACACCTTC. Its protein product is CASSFGGGAGYGYTF.